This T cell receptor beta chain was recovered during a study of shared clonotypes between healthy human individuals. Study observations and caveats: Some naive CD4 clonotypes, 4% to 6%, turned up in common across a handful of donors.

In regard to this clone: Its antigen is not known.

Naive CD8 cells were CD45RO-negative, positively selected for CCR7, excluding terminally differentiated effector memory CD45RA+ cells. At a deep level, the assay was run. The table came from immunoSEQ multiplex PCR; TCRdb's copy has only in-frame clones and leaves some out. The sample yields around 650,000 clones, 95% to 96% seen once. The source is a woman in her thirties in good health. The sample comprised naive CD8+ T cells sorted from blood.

CDR3 protein: CASSQGSPEAFF. For the CDR3, the DNA is TGTGCCAGCAGCCAGGGGTCCCCTGAAGCTTTCTTT. The chain combines TRBV11-2 with TRBJ1-1; D is perhaps TRBD1 (6 bases). Germline-derived CDR1 and CDR2 are SGHAT and FQNNGV. The CDR3 extends over 12 amino acids. V lost 5 bases and J lost 6, with 10 bases in between.